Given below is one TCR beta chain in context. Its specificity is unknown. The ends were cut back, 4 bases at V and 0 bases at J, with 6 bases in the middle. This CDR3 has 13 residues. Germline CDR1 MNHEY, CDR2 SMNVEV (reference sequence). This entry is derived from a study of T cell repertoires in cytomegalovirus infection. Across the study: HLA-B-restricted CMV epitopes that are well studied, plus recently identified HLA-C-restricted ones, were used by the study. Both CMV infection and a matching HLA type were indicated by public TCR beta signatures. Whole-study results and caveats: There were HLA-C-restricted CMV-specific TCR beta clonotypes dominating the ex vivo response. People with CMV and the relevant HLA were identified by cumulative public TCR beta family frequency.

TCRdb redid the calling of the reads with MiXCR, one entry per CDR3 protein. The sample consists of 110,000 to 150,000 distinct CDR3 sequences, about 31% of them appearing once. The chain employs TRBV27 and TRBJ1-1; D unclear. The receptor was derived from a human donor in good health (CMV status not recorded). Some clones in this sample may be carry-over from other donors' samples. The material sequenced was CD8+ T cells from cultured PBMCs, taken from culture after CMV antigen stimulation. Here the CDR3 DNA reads TGTGCCAGCAGTTCCCGAGTGAACACTGAAGCTTTCTTT. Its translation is CASSSRVNTEAFF.